The 18 T cell receptor beta chains reported below all come from one sample, sequenced in a study of yellow fever vaccine responses in identical twins. In TCRdb, the RT-PCR reads were re-called with MiXCR into one record per CDR3 protein. The repertoire holds 20,000 or so distinct CDR3 sequences, with roughly 72% as singletons. This specimen consisted of T cells from blood (PBMCs), unsorted or a sorted subset (not recorded which), obtained before or after yellow fever vaccination (not recorded which). The receptors were sampled from a woman aged 18 to 35 who received the yellow fever vaccine.

This chain connects TRBV10-1 to TRBJ1-5, with 10 bases identical to TRBD1. This CDR3 is built from 17 residues. V lost 0 bases and J lost 6; bases outside the gene matches: 8. Germline CDR1 is WNHNN and CDR2 is SYGVQD (reference sequence). The CDR3 spells CASSESPGQGSIQPQHF. CDR3 nucleotides: TGCGCCAGCAGTGAGTCCCCGGGACAGGGGTCAATTCAGCCCCAGCATTTT.

The genes are TRBV20-1 and TRBJ1-5, with no clear D. Per the germline V gene, CDR1 is DFQATT and CDR2 is SNEGSKA (reference sequence). This CDR3 is built from 14 residues. The V and J ends lost 1 base and 0 bases respectively, with 7 bases between them. The CDR3 sequence: CSARGVNSNQPQHF. The CDR3 region has the DNA TGCAGTGCTAGAGGAGTGAATAGCAATCAGCCCCAGCATTTT.

This clonotype turned up a few times. The chain couples TRBV5-1 to TRBJ2-7, with D perhaps TRBD1 or TRBD2 (5 bases each). This CDR3 is built from 14 residues. Germline V gene data show CDR1 as SGHRS and CDR2 as YFSETQ. The ends were cut back, 0 bases at V and 2 bases at J, with 9 bases in the middle. The CDR3 protein is CASSLGTGPYEQYF. CDR3 DNA sequence: TGCGCCAGCAGCTTGGGGACGGGACCCTACGAGCAGTACTTC.

This clonotype has just a few counts. V usage is TRBV11-1 and J usage is TRBJ2-5; 9 bases are a match to TRBD1. The CDR3 runs to 14 residues. V trimming: 4 bases; J trimming: 5 bases; junction bases outside the gene matches: 5. From germline, CDR1 is SGHAT and CDR2 FQDESV (reference sequence). The CDR3 bases are TGTGCCAGCAGCTCCGGGACAGGGTTCGAGACCCAGTACTTC. This encodes CASSSGTGFETQYF. The variable domain in full, completed from reference TRBV11-1 and TRBJ2-5, reads EAEVAQSPRYKITEKSQAVAFWCDPISGHATLYWYRQILGQGPELLVQFQDESVVDDSQLPKDRFSAERLKGVDSTLKIQPAELGDSAMYLCASSSGTGFETQYFGPGTRLLVL.

This clonotype was found a few times. The J gene is TRBJ1-3, the V gene TRBV19; the D gene is possibly TRBD1 (6 bases). V dropped 8 bases and J dropped 0 bases, with 11 bases sitting between them. Looked up from germline, CDR1 is LNHDA and CDR2 is SQIVND (reference sequence). The CDR3 is 14 residues long. CDR3 DNA sequence: TGTGCCAGTTCAGACAGGAGCTCTGGAAACACCATATATTTT. This encodes CASSDRSSGNTIYF.

The CDR3 DNA reads TGTGCCAGCAGCGAGACACCCAACTCTGAAGCTTTCTTT. Translated, it gives CASSETPNSEAFF. The chain combines TRBV6-1 with TRBJ1-1; D remains unclear. The CDR3 loop spans 13 amino acids. The germline V and J ends were trimmed by 6 bases and 6 bases, with 14 bases remaining between them. The germline gives CDR1 MNHNS, CDR2 SASEGT.

This clonotype was detected once. This chain links TRBV20-1 with TRBJ2-5; 11 nucleotides match TRBD2. Germline loops: CDR1 DFQATT, CDR2 SNEGSKA (reference sequence). This CDR3 has 15 amino acids. The junction had 7 bases not matched to a gene; V was cut back by 6 bases and J by 1 base. CDR3 coding DNA: TGCAGTGCAACGAGCGGGACTAGCGGCCAAGAGACCCAGTACTTC. Its translation: CSATSGTSGQETQYF.

The gene calls are TRBV2 and TRBJ2-7; 7 nucleotides agree with TRBD2. After removal of 0 bases from V and 0 bases from J, the junction contained 8 bases not matched to a gene. The CDR3 covers 17 residues. CDR1 SNHLY and CDR2 FYNNEI come from the germline V gene. In nucleotides, the CDR3 is TGTGCCAGCAGTGAAGCCGGGGGAGGGATAAGCTCCTACGAGCAGTACGTC. It specifies CASSEAGGGISSYEQYV.

CDR3 amino acids: CASSSGTYSTDTQYF. In DNA form, the CDR3 reads TGTGCCAGCAGCTCCGGGACTTATAGCACAGATACGCAGTATTTT. The rearrangement links TRBV5-8 to TRBJ2-3; D possibly corresponds to TRBD2 (6 bases). V was cut by 3 bases and J by 0 bases, with 11 bases left in between. This CDR3 region has 15 residues. In germline, CDR1 is SGHTS, CDR2 YDEGEE.

This clonotype was seen only a few times. The chain uses TRBV5-1 and TRBJ2-7, with D hard to call. Germline CDR1 SGHRS, CDR2 YFSETQ. V shed 4 bases and J shed 3 bases, with 11 bases lying between them. There are 13 residues in the CDR3. CDR3 amino acids: CASSLHNRYEQYF. In nucleotides, the CDR3 is TGCGCCAGCAGCCTACACAATCGCTACGAGCAGTACTTC.

This chain connects TRBV29-1 to TRBJ2-5, with D perhaps assigned TRBD1 or TRBD2 (5 bases each). The CDR3 has 13 amino acids. Germline V gives CDR1 SQVTM, CDR2 ANQGSEA. V was pared by 4 bases and J by 1 base, with 10 bases between. The CDR3 DNA is TGCAGCGTTGGAGGGGCACTCCAAGAGACCCAGTACTTC. Amino acids: CSVGGALQETQYF.

In its sample, this clonotype was seen a few times. One end of the junction varies from germline; a read error may be responsible. The chain has TRBV7-6 and TRBJ1-3; tentatively, D is TRBD1 (5 bases). From germline, CDR1 is SGHVS and CDR2 FNYEAQ. CDR3 length: 17 amino acids. CDR3 coding DNA: TGTGCCAGCAGCTTAGCATCAGGACATTCCTCTGGAAACACTATATATTTT. Translated: CASSLASGHSSGNTIYF.

The count of this clonotype is one. The chain links TRBV2 to TRBJ1-2; D is uncertain. Germline-derived CDR1 and CDR2 are SNHLY and FYNNEI. The CDR3 contains 14 residues. Trimming pared 1 base from V and 8 bases from J, leaving 14 bases between. The CDR3 protein is CASSEEPKTHGYTF. CDR3 nucleotide sequence: TGTGCCAGCAGTGAAGAACCCAAGACCCACGGCTACACCTTC. Combining the CDR3 with reference TRBV2 and TRBJ1-2 gives the whole variable domain EPEVTQTPSHQVTQMGQEVILRCVPISNHLYFYWYRQILGQKVEFLVSFYNNEISEKSEIFDDQFSVERPDGSNFTLKIRSTKLEDSAMYFCASSEEPKTHGYTFGSGTRLTVV.

The rearrangement links TRBV4-2 to TRBJ2-7; 12 bases are a match to TRBD1. Germline CDR1 reads LGHNA; CDR2 reads YNFKEQ. The CDR3 consists of 14 residues. J gave up 7 bases and V 4 bases, and 5 bases lay outside the gene matches. CDR3 amino acids: CASSPGQGAREQYF. Written as DNA, the CDR3 is TGTGCCAGCAGCCCGGGACAGGGGGCTCGGGAGCAGTACTTC.

This rearrangement joins TRBV29-1 to TRBJ2-1; the D gene is possibly TRBD2 (6 bases). The CDR3 runs 15 residues. Per germline, CDR1 SQVTM and CDR2 ANQGSEA. Trimming took off 6 bases at V and 7 bases at J, with 22 bases between the two ends. CDR3 protein: CSVGAGLSAVNEQFF. CDR3 DNA sequence: TGCAGCGTGGGAGCGGGCCTTTCAGCGGTAAATGAGCAGTTCTTC.

The V call is TRBV4-2, the J call TRBJ2-2; D perhaps matches TRBD2 (6 bases). The germline V gene has CDR1 LGHNA and CDR2 YNFKEQ. This CDR3 spans 18 amino acids. Trimming took 5 bases from V and 5 from J, leaving 24 bases between them. The CDR3 DNA is TGTGCCAGCAGCATCCCCCGGGCGGGACCTCGAGGGACCGGGGAGCTGTTTTTT. Amino acid sequence: CASSIPRAGPRGTGELFF.

The chain recombines TRBV4-1 with TRBJ2-1, with TRBD2 matching 11 bases. V dropped 1 base and J dropped 7; count of bases not matched to a gene: 6. This CDR3 has 16 residues. Germline-derived CDR1 and CDR2 are MGHRA and YSYEKL. The DNA for the CDR3 is TGCGCCAGCAGCCAAGCCGGGACTAGCGGACAAAATGAGCAGTTCTTC. Translation: CASSQAGTSGQNEQFF.

This clonotype was seen only a few times. This chain uses TRBV10-3 with TRBJ1-6; 7 positions agree with TRBD1. With 5 bases clipped from V and 10 bases from J, the junction kept 8 bases outside the gene matches. The CDR3 length is 14 residues. Per the germline V gene, CDR1 is ENHRY and CDR2 is SYGVKD. DNA of the CDR3: TGTGCCATCAGTCCCGACAGGGCCAACTCACCCCTCCACTTT. This sequence encodes CAISPDRANSPLHF.